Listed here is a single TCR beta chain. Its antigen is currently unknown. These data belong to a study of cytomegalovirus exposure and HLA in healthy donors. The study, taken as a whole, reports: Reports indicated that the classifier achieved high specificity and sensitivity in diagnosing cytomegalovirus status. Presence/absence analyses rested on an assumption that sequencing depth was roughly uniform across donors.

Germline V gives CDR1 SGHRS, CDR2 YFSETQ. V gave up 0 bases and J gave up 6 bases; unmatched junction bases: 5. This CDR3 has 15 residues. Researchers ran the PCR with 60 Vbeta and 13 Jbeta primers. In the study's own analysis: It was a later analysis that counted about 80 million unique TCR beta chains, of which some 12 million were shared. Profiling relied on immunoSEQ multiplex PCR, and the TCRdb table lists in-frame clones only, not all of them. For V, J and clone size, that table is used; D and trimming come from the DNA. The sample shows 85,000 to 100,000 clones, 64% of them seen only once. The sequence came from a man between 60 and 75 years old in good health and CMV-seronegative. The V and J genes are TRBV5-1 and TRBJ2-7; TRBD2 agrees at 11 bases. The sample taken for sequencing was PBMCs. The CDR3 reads CASSLDVAGGLEQYF. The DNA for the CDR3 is TGCGCCAGCAGCTTGGATGTAGCGGGAGGGCTCGAGCAGTACTTC.